The T cell receptor (beta chain) under discussion was sequenced for a study of T cell responses to AZD1222 COVID-19 vaccine. Study-level points and caveats: Only five or six AZD1222 recipients were seropositive at baseline.

This CDR3 spans 15 amino acids. V lost 0 bases and J 2 bases, leaving 8 bases between the germline ends. CDR1 is LGHNA, CDR2 YSLEER, per germline. A remark on this clone: Its antigen is as yet unknown.

TCRdb keeps only in-frame clones here, not all; method: immunoSEQ multiplex PCR. The sample lists around 110,000 clones; 70% to 90% were seen once. Specimen: peripheral blood, collected on day 0 of MenACWY control vaccination. This TCR was sampled from an adult in good health. The chain has TRBV4-3 and TRBJ2-1; D perhaps matches TRBD1 (6 bases). In nucleotides, the CDR3 is TGCGCCAGCAGCCAAGACAGGGGCACCTACAATGAGCAGTTCTTC. It codes for CASSQDRGTYNEQFF.